Listed below are T cell receptor beta chains from one sample, sequenced in a study of radiation and T cells in renal cell carcinoma. Assay: immunoSEQ multiplex PCR; the TCRdb copy retains only in-frame clones and omits some. The table has about 49,000 clones, roughly 80% seen once. The sample was blood, taken from a patient whose treatment included radiotherapy and nephrectomy. All receptors come from a woman aged 65 to 85 with renal cell carcinoma. Both conserved end residues are part of each CDR3. A D gene is named only where the DNA matches it firmly. Part of the rows lack a size; the others show once, few, many or a class for expanded clones.

clone size,J gene,V gene,D gene,CDR3 DNA,CDR3 protein
NA,TRBJ2-5,TRBV6-6,NA,TGTGCCAGCAGCACCCGGCGGGGAGAGACCCAGTACTTC,CASSTRRGETQYF
NA,TRBJ2-7,TRBV2,TRBD1,TGTGCCAGCAGTGAACTAACAGGGGCCCTCTCCTACGAGCAGTACTTC,CASSELTGALSYEQYF
NA,TRBJ1-5,TRBV4-1,TRBD1,TGCGCCAGCAGCGGACAGGGTGCCCAGCCCCAGCATTTT,CASSGQGAQPQHF
NA,TRBJ2-3,TRBV12-5,NA,TGTGCTAGTGGTTTTGCCCAGGGTGGAGATACGCAGTATTTT,CASGFAQGGDTQYF
NA,TRBJ1-1,TRBV18,NA,TGTGCCAGCTCACCACCGAACTCTGACACTGAAGCTTTCTTT,CASSPPNSDTEAFF
NA,TRBJ1-2,TRBV9,NA,TGTGCCAGCAGCGTAGGCTACGTTAACTATGGCTACACCTTC,CASSVGYVNYGYTF
NA,TRBJ1-2,TRBV14,NA,TGTGCCAGCAGCCAAGATCAAAGCCCGAGGAACTATGGCTACACCTTC,CASSQDQSPRNYGYTF
NA,TRBJ2-7,TRBV5-4,NA,TGTGCCAGCAGCTACCCAACAGGGAACGGCGAGCAGTACTTC,CASSYPTGNGEQYF
once,TRBJ2-1,TRBV5-6,TRBD2,TGTGCCAGCAGCTTGGAACAGCGGGACCCCAATGAGCAGTTCTTC,CASSLEQRDPNEQFF
NA,TRBJ2-1,TRBV19,TRBD2,TGTGCCAGTAGTATTCAGCGGGAGGGCCGAAATGAGCAGTTCTTC,CASSIQREGRNEQFF
NA,TRBJ2-1,TRBV5-6,NA,TGTGCCAGCAGCTATGAGGGGGGAGAGGTCTACAATGAGCAGTTCTTC,CASSYEGGEVYNEQFF